One sample yielded the 22 T cell receptor beta chains listed below, sequenced in a study of multiple sclerosis patients with progressive multifocal leukoencephalopathy. This sample's time point: before natalizumab initiation. Libraries were prepared by immunoSEQ multiplex PCR; TCRdb keeps only in-frame clonotypes and omits some of them. The sample gives 25,000 to 35,000 clones, over 75% of which show up once; about 1.5% is in the top ten. Input material: PBMCs. These receptors all come from a human donor with multiple sclerosis.

The chain links TRBV4-3 to TRBJ2-5, with 10 bases fitting TRBD1. The germline V gene has CDR1 LGHNA and CDR2 YSLEER. Germline trimming cut 0 bases from V and 4 bases from J; bases unmatched to any gene: 2. The CDR3 runs to 15 residues. CDR3 DNA: TGCGCCAGCAGCCAAGATCGACAGGGGGCAGAGACCCAGTACTTC. Translated: CASSQDRQGAETQYF.

DNA for the CDR3: TGCAGCGTTCAAATCCCGGGACAGGGGAAAGAGGGCTACACCTTC. Translation gives CSVQIPGQGKEGYTF. This rearrangement joins TRBV29-1 to TRBJ1-2, with TRBD1 identical over 10 bases. The CDR3 totals 15 residues. From germline, CDR1 is SQVTM and CDR2 ANQGSEA. Trimming removed 5 bases from V and 8 bases from J; junction bases left unmatched: 14.

V is TRBV4-1 and J is TRBJ2-1; D might be TRBD2 (6 bases). V gave up 0 bases and J gave up 4 bases, with 13 bases separating them. CDR3 length: 16 residues. CDR1 MGHRA and CDR2 YSYEKL come from the germline V gene. In nucleotides, the CDR3 is TGCGCCAGCAGCCAAGAGGAGGTAGCGGCTTACAATGAGCAGTTCTTC. Encoded protein: CASSQEEVAAYNEQFF.

About this clone itself: The same CDR3 is also encoded by other DNA sequences in this sample. The J gene is TRBJ2-7, the V gene TRBV10-3; 12 nucleotides match TRBD1. The CDR3 covers 18 residues. Losses at the gene ends were 1 base for V and 5 bases for J; bases not matched to a gene: 12. Germline-derived CDR1 and CDR2 are ENHRY and SYGVKD. The CDR3 here is CAISEWGQGASSPNEQYF. Written as DNA, the CDR3 is TGTGCCATCAGTGAGTGGGGACAGGGGGCGAGCTCTCCCAACGAGCAGTACTTC.

The V and J genes are TRBV5-6 and TRBJ2-2; TRBD1 matches 7 bases. The germline gives CDR1 SGHDT, CDR2 YYEEEE. V lost 5 bases and J lost 7; bases outside the gene matches: 11. The CDR3 spans 15 residues. The CDR3, as DNA: TGTGCCAGCAGTCCGACAGGGAAAGGGTTCGGGGAGCTGTTTTTT. Translation gives CASSPTGKGFGELFF.

The chain links TRBV2 to TRBJ2-7, with a weak D call TRBD1 (8 bases). From germline, CDR1 is SNHLY and CDR2 FYNNEI. The CDR3 runs to 15 residues. Trimming pared 1 base from V and 2 bases from J, leaving 12 bases between. This CDR3 is CASSEGTGTTYEQYF. The CDR3, as DNA: TGTGCCAGCAGTGAAGGGACAGGGACTACCTACGAGCAGTACTTC.

The chain joins TRBV9 to TRBJ1-2, with no clear D. This CDR3 has 15 residues. Germline loops: CDR1 SGDLS, CDR2 YYNGEE. The V end lost 0 bases, the J end lost 6 bases, and 15 bases lay between the germline ends. Here the CDR3 DNA reads TGTGCCAGCAGCGTAGCCGCCTGGCATAGGGATGGCTACACCTTC. Its protein product is CASSVAAWHRDGYTF.

V and J are TRBV28 and TRBJ1-1; D remains ambiguous. The length of the CDR3 is 14 residues. V was trimmed by 3 bases and J by 2 bases, leaving 10 bases between them. The germline V gene has CDR1 MDHEN and CDR2 SYDVKM. The CDR3, as DNA: TGTGCCAGCAGTTTGGGCGGGCTAAACACTGAAGCTTTCTTT. Its translation: CASSLGGLNTEAFF.

The chain joins TRBV6-6 to TRBJ1-2; D might be TRBD1 (5 bases). This CDR3 contains 11 residues. Germline V gene sequence: CDR1 MNHNY, CDR2 SVGAGI (reference sequence). The ends were cut back, 10 bases at V and 6 bases at J, with 12 bases in the middle. CDR3 protein: CAIFRGDGYTF. The CDR3 DNA follows: TGTGCCATTTTCCGGGGGGATGGCTACACCTTC.

This chain links TRBV7-9 with TRBJ2-7, with 7 bases aligning to TRBD1. Unmatched junction bases numbered 8, after V lost 3 bases and J lost 3 bases. Germline V gene sequence: CDR1 SEHNR, CDR2 FQNEAQ (reference sequence). CDR3 size: 15 residues. CDR3 amino acids: CASSFQGQKVYEQYF. Here the CDR3 DNA reads TGTGCCAGCAGCTTCCAGGGACAGAAGGTCTACGAGCAGTACTTC.

CDR3 region: CASSPGPVQETQYF. The DNA of the CDR3 is TGTGCCAGCAGCCCGGGCCCAGTGCAGGAGACCCAGTACTTC. The chain links TRBV7-2 to TRBJ2-5; no clear D gene. Germline V lookup: CDR1 SGHTA, CDR2 FQGNSA. Trimming removed 5 bases at V and 5 bases at J, with 15 bases between. The CDR3 is 14 residues long.

This clone came up a few times. This chain joins TRBV28 and TRBJ1-4; perhaps TRBD1 as D (5 bases). This CDR3 is built from 17 residues. V lost 6 bases and J 7 bases, leaving 24 bases between the germline ends. Germline V lookup: CDR1 MDHEN, CDR2 SYDVKM. Here the CDR3 reads CASRPPSRQHLVEKLFF. CDR3 nucleotides: TGTGCCAGCAGACCCCCCTCTCGACAGCACTTAGTTGAAAAACTGTTTTTT.

This clone was seen a handful of times. The genes are TRBV18 and TRBJ1-1; D not resolved. Germline V CDR1 and CDR2: KGHSH, LQKENI. V was cut by 3 bases and J by 1 base, with 3 bases left in between. The CDR3 is 12 amino acids. The CDR3 nucleotides read TGTGCCAGCTCACCGTCGAACACTGAAGCTTTCTTT. It translates to CASSPSNTEAFF. The full variable domain, rest sourced from reference TRBV18 and TRBJ1-1, is NAGVMQNPRHLVRRRGQEARLRCSPMKGHSHVYWYRQLPEEGLKFMVYLQKENIIDESGMPKERFSAEFPKEGPSILRIQQVVRGDSAAYFCASSPSNTEAFFGQGTRLTVV.

The chain uses TRBV10-3 and TRBJ2-1; D might be TRBD2 (6 bases). V lost 2 bases and J 4 bases, leaving 15 bases between the germline ends. CDR1 is ENHRY and CDR2 is SYGVKD in the germline V gene. The CDR3 length is 16 residues. CDR3 amino acids: CAISEGEQRVYNEQFF. For the CDR3, the DNA is TGTGCCATCAGTGAGGGGGAGCAGCGGGTTTACAATGAGCAGTTCTTC.

The chain uses TRBV6-5 and TRBJ1-6; TRBD1 matches 7 bases. Germline loops: CDR1 MNHEY, CDR2 SVGAGI. This CDR3 is 15 amino acids long. Losses at the gene ends were 6 bases for V and 10 bases for J; bases not matched to a gene: 12. CDR3 amino acids: CASRRQGLIESPLHF. CDR3 sequence (DNA): TGTGCCAGCAGGAGACAGGGTTTGATTGAGTCACCCCTCCACTTT.

The chain recombines TRBV27 with TRBJ1-1; tentative D call: TRBD1 (5 bases). The CDR3 covers 15 residues. Germline V gene sequence: CDR1 MNHEY, CDR2 SMNVEV (reference sequence). The ends were cut back, 3 bases at V and 1 base at J, with 12 bases in the middle. The CDR3 loop reads CASSFSIQGNTEAFF. The CDR3 DNA sequence: TGTGCCAGCAGTTTTAGTATCCAGGGGAACACTGAAGCTTTCTTT.

This clone is a singleton in its sample. The V and J genes are TRBV19 and TRBJ2-1; no clear D. The CDR3 length is 12 residues. V dropped 0 bases and J dropped 8 bases, with 5 bases sitting between them. Germline CDR1 LNHDA, CDR2 SQIVND (reference sequence). CDR3 amino acids: CASSIDPYEQFF. DNA for the CDR3: TGTGCCAGTAGTATAGACCCTTATGAGCAGTTCTTC.

The rearrangement uses TRBV6-5 and TRBJ2-7, with unresolved D. This CDR3 has 13 residues. V lost 5 bases to trimming and J lost 8 bases, with 16 bases between them. Looked up from germline, CDR1 is MNHEY and CDR2 is SVGAGI. CDR3: CASSELAAIQQYF. In DNA, the CDR3 is TGTGCCAGCAGTGAACTTGCAGCCATCCAGCAGTACTTC.

The genes are TRBV7-3 and TRBJ1-2, with TRBD1 matching 9 bases. V lost 4 bases and J lost 0; bases outside the gene matches: 9. The germline V gene has CDR1 SGHTA and CDR2 FQGTGA. This CDR3 spans 17 amino acids. This chain's CDR3 is CASSSQDRGITNYGYTF. The CDR3 nucleotides are TGTGCCAGCAGCTCCCAGGACAGGGGAATCACTAACTATGGCTACACCTTC.

This clone was counted a few times. J is TRBJ2-1 and V is TRBV7-2; the match to TRBD2 covers 8 bases. CDR1 and CDR2 (germline): SGHTA, FQGNSA. V lost 5 bases and J lost 13; bases outside the gene matches: 16. This CDR3 is 15 amino acids long. The CDR3 region is CASSQLGPEAGDQFF. The CDR3 DNA is TGTGCCAGCAGCCAACTAGGGCCCGAAGCGGGAGATCAGTTCTTC.

The CDR3, as DNA: TGCGCCAGCAGCTTGGCCGCAGCCTTGAACACCGGGGAGCTGTTTTTT. This codes for CASSLAAALNTGELFF. This rearrangement joins TRBV5-1 to TRBJ2-2; D is uncertain. The CDR3 is 16 amino acids. Germline CDR1 and CDR2: SGHRS and YFSETQ. Trimming took 0 bases from V and 1 from J, leaving 10 bases between them. Full variable domain (rest looked up from reference TRBV5-1 and TRBJ2-2): KAGVTQTPRYLIKTRGQQVTLSCSPISGHRSVSWYQQTPGQGLQFLFEYFSETQRNKGNFPGRFSGRQFSNSRSEMNVSTLELGDSALYLCASSLAAALNTGELFFGEGSRLTVL.

This clone has a single count. The gene calls are TRBV7-8 and TRBJ2-2; D might be TRBD1 (6 bases). This CDR3 spans 15 amino acids. The germline V gene encodes CDR1 SGHVS and CDR2 FQNEAQ. The V end was cut by 1 base, the J end by 3 bases, with 9 bases between. CDR3 protein: CASSLVGQYTGELFF. CDR3 DNA sequence: TGTGCCAGCAGCTTAGTGGGACAATACACCGGGGAGCTGTTTTTT. The full variable domain, its missing parts supplied by reference TRBV7-8 and TRBJ2-2, is GAGVSQSPRYKVAKRGQDVALRCDPISGHVSLFWYQQALGQGPEFLTYFQNEAQLDKSGLPSDRFFAERPEGSVSTLKIQRTQQEDSAVYLCASSLVGQYTGELFFGEGSRLTVL.